The clone carrying this T cell receptor (beta chain) showed up just once. Antigen: not known. This specimen comes from a study of cytomegalovirus exposure and HLA in healthy donors. Notes on the study in general: A likely sequencing artifact accounted for one observed cluster of highly shared sequence variants.

The length of the CDR3 is 18 residues. Germline CDR1 is KGHSH and CDR2 is LQKENI. Trimming took off 4 bases at V and 0 bases at J, with 16 bases between the two ends. 13 Jbeta primers and 60 Vbeta primers were used for the PCR. Only in-frame clones appear in the TCRdb table, and some are missing; sequencing was by immunoSEQ multiplex PCR. The data contain around 150,000 clones, around 80% of them singletons. This chain uses TRBV18 with TRBJ2-6, with a possible D match to TRBD1 (5 bases). Sequences were obtained from PBMCs. The sequence derives from a middle-aged man in good health and CMV-seropositive. In DNA, the CDR3 is TGTGCCAGCTCACTGACAGCTCCTTCTTTCTCTGGGGCCAACGTCCTGACTTTC. Translated, it gives CASSLTAPSFSGANVLTF.